Included here is one T cell receptor beta chain sequence, with context. Its antigen is not known. The source of the sample is a study of cytomegalovirus exposure and HLA in healthy donors. Study in general: An early data release held some 89 million unique TCRs from HLA-typed donors.

Researchers ran the PCR with 60 Vbeta and 13 Jbeta primers. TCRdb's table, derived via immunoSEQ multiplex PCR, lists solely in-frame clones and lacks some. The repertoire holds 200,000 or so clones, more than 75% seen once, with roughly 2.6% in the top ten. Study-wide results and limits: Researchers reported in a later analysis that common viral pathogens appeared linked to several top clusters. Most TCR sequences were seen very rarely across donors, but some public TCRs occurred in many. In a later analysis, V- and J-gene trimming of beta chains associated with a DCLRE1C missense variant, replicated independently.

This clonotype was obtained from a woman aged 50 to 60 in good health and CMV-seropositive. Sequenced input: PBMCs.

This CDR3 reads CATSRRTSVAGELFF. Written as DNA, the CDR3 is TGTGCCACCAGCAGACGGACTAGCGTTGCCGGGGAGCTGTTTTTT. This chain uses TRBV15 with TRBJ2-2; 9 positions match TRBD2. CDR3 size: 15 residues. CDR1 is LNHNV and CDR2 is YYDKDF in the germline V gene (reference sequence). The trim removed 2 bases at V and 6 bases at J, leaving 4 bases unmatched.